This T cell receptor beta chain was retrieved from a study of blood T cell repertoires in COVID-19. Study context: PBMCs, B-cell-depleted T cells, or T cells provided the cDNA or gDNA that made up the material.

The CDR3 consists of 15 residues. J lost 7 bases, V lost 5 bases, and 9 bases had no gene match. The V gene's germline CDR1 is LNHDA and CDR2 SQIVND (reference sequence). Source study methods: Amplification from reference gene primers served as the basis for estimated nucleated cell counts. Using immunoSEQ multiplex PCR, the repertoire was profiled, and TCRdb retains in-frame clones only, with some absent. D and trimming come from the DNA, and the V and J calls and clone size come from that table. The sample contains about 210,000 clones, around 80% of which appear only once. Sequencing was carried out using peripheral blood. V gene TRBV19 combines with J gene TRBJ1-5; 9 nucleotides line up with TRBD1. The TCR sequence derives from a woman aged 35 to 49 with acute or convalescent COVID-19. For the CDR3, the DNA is TGTGCCAGTAGTGTCGACAGGGGGGAGGGGCAGCCCCAGCATTTT. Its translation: CASSVDRGEGQPQHF.